This record concerns one TCR beta chain sequence. Its binding antigen is unknown. Per-base qualities were not stored, and no clone one base away is much larger. These data are taken from a study of blood T cell repertoires in COVID-19 (dated by TCRdb to the early 2020s). Describing the broader study: Collaborator samples came from the United States, Italy and Spain and covered acute and convalescent phases of COVID-19. The prospective study material was composed of cDNA or gDNA derived from T cells, B-cell-depleted T cells, or PBMCs. Deeply sampled blood TCRbeta repertoires from subjects exposed to, actively infected with, or recovered from COVID-19 were included in the dataset. The repertoires were released in a freely available public database meant as a resource for research on the immune response to SARS-CoV-2. The samples were drawn from two sources: the first 160 participants of the ongoing ImmuneRACE study, and some 1,300 subjects contributed by 6 global collaborators. A de-identified subject ID, COVID-19 status, age in years and sex were almost always included in the sample metadata. Where available, HLA class I and class II types were obtained from metadata supplied by the sample provider rather than from assay-based typing. Points the paper makes about the study in general: The amount of clinical and demographic metadata varied by source and participant and was provided uncurated.

Collaborating institutions collected whole blood in K2EDTA tubes following their own protocols. For TCRbeta analysis, collaborators shipped samples in one of three forms: frozen whole blood, isolated PBMCs, or DNA extracted from either of those sample types. The germline ends are 5 bases apart after V is trimmed by 2 bases and J by 4 bases. The germline V gene gives CDR1 as MNHEY and CDR2 as SVGAGI. From its cysteine to its phenylalanine, the CDR3 spans 12 amino acids. Left in the record is the CDR3 DNA by itself, 36 bases read in frame from the first base. TCRbeta CDR3 regions were amplified from genomic DNA using the immunoSEQ Assay, a bias-controlled multiplex PCR. The source study handled its data this way. Within the assay, amplification of reference gene primers was used to estimate how many nucleated cells each sample contained. To quantify the absolute abundance of each unique TCRbeta CDR3 rearrangement, sequence reads were collapsed and filtered. For each sample, productive Simpson clonality was calculated as the square root of Simpson's diversity index over productive rearrangements. In TCRdb, the immuneACCESS table is reduced to in-frame sequences with V and J assigned. These tables do not hold every clone; where another copy was compared, an unresolved V gene accounts for under half, and the others remain unexplained. V and J calls and clone size are copied from that table; D and trimming were computed from the DNA. The sample yields over 150,000 clones; around four fifths were counted once. The ten most abundant clones make up approximately 3% of the sample.

This TCR was recovered from a man in his 70s with acute or convalescent COVID-19. The sample comprised peripheral blood. This sequence uses TRBV6-5 and TRBJ1-2, with TRBD1 perhaps the D gene, on 5 matching bases. The DNA is TGTGCCAGCAGTTACGACAGCTATGGCTACACCTTC. Its protein reads: CASSYDSYGYTF.